This entry features one T cell receptor beta chain sequence. Its antigen is undetermined. These data belong to a study of cytomegalovirus exposure and HLA in healthy donors. Background on the study: An analysis done earlier identified 120 million or so unique TCR beta sequences from approximately 180 million T cells. Out of 398 genotyped donors, 81% belonged to the Caucasian-associated ancestry cluster.

Germline V gene lookup returns CDR1 PRHDT and CDR2 FYEKMQ (reference sequence). CDR3 size: 12 residues. Trimming took off 5 bases at V and 3 bases at J, with 8 bases between the two ends. With 60 Vbeta and 13 Jbeta primers, the PCR was carried out. Measured with immunoSEQ multiplex PCR; TCRdb has only the in-frame clones, and not every one. There are 100,000 to 150,000 clones in the sample, with roughly 2% held by the top ten. Broader study findings: Equally common other TCR beta chains were less clonally expanded than HLA-associated ones, a later analysis found.

The receptor was isolated from a man between 40 and 49 years old in good health and CMV-seronegative. The chain joins TRBV13 to TRBJ2-7; weak D call: TRBD1 (6 bases). Specimen: PBMCs. In DNA, the CDR3 is TGTGCCAGCAGCCAAGGGGGCTACGAGCAGTACTTC. This translates into CASSQGGYEQYF.